This T cell receptor beta chain emerged from a study of shared clonotypes between healthy human individuals. The study, taken as a whole, reports: Non-shared clonotypes had lower generation probabilities than those shared by all four donors.

TCRdb's table, derived via immunoSEQ multiplex PCR, lists solely in-frame clones and lacks some. The sample has 550,000 to 700,000 clones, 73% seen once. All the donors were Caucasian adults who lived in Nashville, Tennessee. The study separated CD4+ cells into CD45RA+ naive and CD45RA-negative memory subsets. As for this clone: Its specificity is unknown.

The CDR3 is 15 amino acids. Germline-derived CDR1 and CDR2 are MNHNS and SASEGT. Trimming stripped 8 bases from V and 4 bases from J, with 17 bases between. The V gene is TRBV6-1, the J gene TRBJ2-2; D remains ambiguous. The sample was memory CD4+ T cells sorted from blood. As to subset: CD45RA-negative fraction. The clonotype comes from a woman aged 25 to 39 in good health. The CDR3 coding sequence is TGTGCCAGCGAGTCCCAATTTAGTGGCACCGGGGAGCTGTTTTTT. This gives the protein CASESQFSGTGELFF.